This entry describes one T cell receptor (beta chain). The sample comes from a study of T cells after yellow fever vaccination. V was cut by 3 bases and J by 6 bases, with 20 bases left in between. The V gene's germline CDR1 is LGHNA and CDR2 YSLEER. The CDR3 totals 16 residues. TCRdb re-derived calls from the 5' RACE reads in MiXCR, one entry per CDR3 protein. The sample consists of approximately 510,000 distinct CDR3 sequences, just over 20% of them appearing once. The chain joins TRBV4-3 to TRBJ1-1, with D perhaps matching TRBD1 (5 bases). The sample here was PBMCs, taken approximately 20 days after the first yellow fever vaccination. The clonotype was recovered from a young man who received the YFV17D yellow fever vaccine. DNA of the CDR3: TGCGCCAGCAGCCATGCCACATCGGGGGGGGTCGCTGAAGCTTTCTTT. Its protein is CASSHATSGGVAEAFF.